A selection of T cell receptor beta chains follows, all from one sample in a study of cytomegalovirus exposure and HLA in healthy donors. Some clones are missing from TCRdb's copy, which holds only in-frame ones; the method was immunoSEQ multiplex PCR. The table records approximately 170,000 clones, just under 85% of them present only once. The sequenced sample consisted of PBMCs. All receptors come from a man aged 25-45 years in good health and CMV-seropositive. The CDR3 runs from the conserved cysteine through the conserved F or W.

len,v_gene,CDR3aa
15,TRBV5-1,CASSPMGQTGNTIYF
15,TRBV19,CASMPLGQGAYTIYF
13,TRBV7-5,CARCLQGAGELFF
13,TRBV5-4,CASSLQGVHEQYF
16,TRBV19,CASGLAGDRRAGELFF
15,TRBV5-1,CASSLWAGLDTEAFF
15,TRBV6-5,CASSYGDRGTDTQYF
15,TRBV15,CATSRDSGGVSEAFF
17,TRBV30,CAWSDPGRDRITYEQYF
16,TRBV11-2,CASSLGGGLAADTQYF
16,TRBV19,CASSIGNSGGGDTQYF
12,TRBV2,CASSGTSGEGYF
15,TRBV6-4,CASSEAAGDPDTQYF
12,TRBV5-6,CASMGGNYGYTF
14,TRBV28,CASSLRTGLTEAFF
12,TRBV6-5,CASSRLAGEQFF
16,TRBV19,CASTPGTSITQNEQYF
13,TRBV5-4,CASSLGGPGELFF
13,TRBV6-1,CASTEGPRRGYTF
14,TRBV10-3,CAIREGQGASGYTF
16,TRBV19,CASSRGTGGMWQPQHF
10,TRBV30,CAWIHFEAFF
15,TRBV7-2,CASSLSVGSNTEAFF